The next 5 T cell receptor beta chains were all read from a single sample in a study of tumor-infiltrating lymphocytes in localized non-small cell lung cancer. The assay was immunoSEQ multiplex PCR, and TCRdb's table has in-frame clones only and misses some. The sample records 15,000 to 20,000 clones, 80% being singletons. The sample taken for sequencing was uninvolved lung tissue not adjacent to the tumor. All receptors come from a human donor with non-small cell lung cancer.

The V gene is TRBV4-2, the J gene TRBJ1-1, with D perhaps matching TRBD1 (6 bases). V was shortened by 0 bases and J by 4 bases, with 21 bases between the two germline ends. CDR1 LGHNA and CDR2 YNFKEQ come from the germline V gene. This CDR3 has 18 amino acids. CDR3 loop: CASSQDGLGHGLGTEAFF. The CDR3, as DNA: TGTGCCAGCAGCCAAGATGGATTGGGACACGGGTTGGGCACTGAAGCTTTCTTT.

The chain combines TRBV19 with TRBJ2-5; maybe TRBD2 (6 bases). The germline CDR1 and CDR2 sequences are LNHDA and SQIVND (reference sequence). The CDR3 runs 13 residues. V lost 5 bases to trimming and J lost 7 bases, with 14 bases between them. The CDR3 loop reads CASSVDYVGTQYF. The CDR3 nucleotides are TGTGCCAGTAGTGTGGACTATGTGGGGACCCAGTACTTC.

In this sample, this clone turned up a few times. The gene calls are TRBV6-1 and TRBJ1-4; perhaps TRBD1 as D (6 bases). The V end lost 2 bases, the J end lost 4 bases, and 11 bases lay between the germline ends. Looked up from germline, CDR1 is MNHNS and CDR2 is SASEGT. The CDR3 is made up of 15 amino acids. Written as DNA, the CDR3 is TGTGCCAGCAGTGAACGGGGACACAATAATGAAAAACTGTTTTTT. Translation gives CASSERGHNNEKLFF.

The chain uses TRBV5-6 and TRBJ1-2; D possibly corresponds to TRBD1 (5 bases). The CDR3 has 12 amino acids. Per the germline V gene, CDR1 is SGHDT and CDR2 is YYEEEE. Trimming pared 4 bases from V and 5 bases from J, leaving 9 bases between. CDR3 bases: TGTGCCAGCAGCCCGGGGGTGTATGGCTACACCTTC. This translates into CASSPGVYGYTF.

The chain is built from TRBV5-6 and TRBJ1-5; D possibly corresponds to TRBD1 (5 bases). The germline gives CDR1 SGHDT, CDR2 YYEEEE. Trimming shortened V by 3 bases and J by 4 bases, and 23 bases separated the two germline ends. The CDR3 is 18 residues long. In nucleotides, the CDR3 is TGTGCCAGCAGCTCCGTACGGGGGAGGGAAGGGTTTAATCAGCCCCAGCATTTT. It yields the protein CASSSVRGREGFNQPQHF.